Following are 21 T cell receptor beta chains from one sample sequenced in a study of blood T cell repertoires in COVID-19. The assay was immunoSEQ multiplex PCR, and TCRdb's table has in-frame clones only and misses some. This sample carries around 94,000 clones, approximately 86% of them seen once, and the ten largest clones take under 2%. The sample was peripheral blood. These receptors were taken from a man aged 80 or over with acute or convalescent COVID-19.

The chain links TRBV19 to TRBJ1-5; D possibly corresponds to TRBD1 (6 bases). CDR1 and CDR2 from the germline V gene are LNHDA and SQIVND (reference sequence). CDR3 length: 15 amino acids. The V end lost 6 bases, the J end lost 0 bases, and 12 bases lay between the germline ends. CDR3 amino acids: CASSRTGFSNQPQHF. The CDR3 bases are TGTGCCAGTAGCCGAACAGGGTTTAGCAATCAGCCCCAGCATTTT.

This chain connects TRBV5-4 to TRBJ2-2; 9 bases are shared with TRBD1. V lost 4 bases and J lost 7; bases outside the gene matches: 8. The CDR3 consists of 15 residues. Germline-derived CDR1 and CDR2 are SGHNT and YYREEE (reference sequence). For the CDR3, the DNA is TGTGCCAGCAGCCCGAGACAGGGGGTAGACGGGGAGCTGTTTTTT. It yields the protein CASSPRQGVDGELFF.

The CDR3 protein is CASRDRGPPTYGYTF. Written as DNA, the CDR3 is TGTGCCAGCAGAGACAGGGGGCCCCCCACCTATGGCTACACCTTC. The V call is TRBV2, the J call TRBJ1-2; TRBD1 agrees at 10 bases. The germline CDR1 and CDR2 sequences are SNHLY and FYNNEI. Trimming removed 6 bases from V and 4 bases from J; junction bases left unmatched: 8. This CDR3 has 15 amino acids.

This rearrangement joins TRBV18 to TRBJ2-1; D possibly corresponds to TRBD1 (6 bases). V was shortened by 8 bases and J by 9 bases, with 17 bases between the two germline ends. The CDR3 contains 13 residues. From germline, CDR1 is KGHSH and CDR2 LQKENI. CDR3 sequence reads: CASTKQGGAEQFF. The CDR3 region has the DNA TGTGCCAGCACCAAACAGGGTGGCGCTGAGCAGTTCTTC.

CDR3 residues: CASSRDRGGYTF. The CDR3 nucleotides are TGTGCCAGTAGTCGGGACAGGGGTGGCTACACCTTC. The chain uses TRBV19 and TRBJ1-2, with 10 bases lining up with TRBD1. The CDR3 has 12 amino acids. CDR1 is LNHDA and CDR2 is SQIVND in the germline V gene (reference sequence). After removal of 5 bases from V and 7 bases from J, the junction contained 1 base not matched to a gene.

The rearrangement links TRBV18 to TRBJ2-2, with TRBD1 as a possible D gene (6 bases). This CDR3 region has 14 residues. The V gene's germline CDR1 is KGHSH and CDR2 LQKENI. With 0 bases removed from V and 7 bases from J, the gap between germline ends came to 9 bases. The CDR3 loop reads CASSPPGANGELFF. The DNA of the CDR3 is TGTGCCAGCTCACCACCGGGGGCGAACGGGGAGCTGTTTTTT.

CDR3 region: CSVDSAGVTDTQYF. As DNA, the CDR3 is TGCAGCGTTGATTCGGCGGGAGTTACAGATACGCAGTATTTT. The chain couples TRBV29-1 to TRBJ2-3; 7 bases map to TRBD2. V lost 3 bases, J lost 3 bases, and 6 bases stayed unmatched. CDR3 size: 14 residues. Germline V gene lookup returns CDR1 SQVTM and CDR2 ANQGSEA.

The chain recombines TRBV27 with TRBJ2-1; 10 nucleotides agree with TRBD2. J was trimmed by 2 bases and V by 5 bases; bases with no gene match: 9. This CDR3 spans 17 amino acids. Germline V gene lookup returns CDR1 MNHEY and CDR2 SMNVEV (reference sequence). The CDR3 region has the DNA TGTGCCAGCAGTCCCTTGGGCGGGACTAGCGCCTACAATGAGCAGTTCTTC. This codes for CASSPLGGTSAYNEQFF.

Remarks on this clone: At the DNA level, this CDR3 is encoded by other sequences in the same sample as well. The rearrangement joins TRBV7-9 to TRBJ1-3; D remains unclear. Germline V gene data show CDR1 as SEHNR and CDR2 as FQNEAQ (reference sequence). The CDR3 runs to 12 residues. The V gene lost 2 bases and the J gene lost 4 bases, with 3 bases spanning the gap. The CDR3 nucleotides are TGTGCCAGCAGCTTATCAGGAAACACCATATATTTT. This encodes CASSLSGNTIYF.

This clone turned up a few times. In DNA, the CDR3 is TGTGCCAGCAGCTTGTTTAGCGGAACAGATACGCAGTATTTT. This translates into CASSLFSGTDTQYF. The rearrangement joins TRBV5-4 to TRBJ2-3; D might be TRBD2 (6 bases). CDR1 is SGHNT, CDR2 YYREEE, per germline (reference sequence). With 1 base removed from V and 3 bases from J, the gap between germline ends came to 9 bases. The CDR3 spans 14 residues.

This sequence joins TRBV29-1 and TRBJ1-2; D is ambiguous. Trimming shortened V by 3 bases and J by 3 bases, and 5 bases separated the two germline ends. This CDR3 has 11 residues. CDR1 is SQVTM and CDR2 is ANQGSEA in the germline V gene. CDR3 sequence (DNA): TGCAGCGTTGACGGGGACTATGGCTACACCTTC. It translates to CSVDGDYGYTF.

The rearrangement joins TRBV5-8 to TRBJ2-1, with D tentatively TRBD2 (5 bases). CDR3 length equals 14 residues. Trimming removed 1 base at V and 7 bases at J, with 12 bases between. CDR1 and CDR2 from the germline V gene are SGHTS and YDEGEE. The CDR3 sequence is CASSLFPGENEQFF. CDR3 nucleotides: TGTGCCAGCAGCTTGTTTCCCGGGGAGAATGAGCAGTTCTTC.

The chain couples TRBV7-2 to TRBJ2-7; 8 bases fit TRBD2. Germline V gives CDR1 SGHTA, CDR2 FQGNSA. The CDR3 runs 16 residues. Trimming at V came to 3 bases and at J to 5 bases, leaving 12 bases not matched to a gene. In DNA, the CDR3 is TGTGCCAGCAGCTTTATAACGCGGGAGGAGAGGAACGAGCAGTACTTC. It encodes CASSFITREERNEQYF.

This clone was found a few times. The genes are TRBV6-6 and TRBJ1-3, with 7 nucleotides matching TRBD1. CDR3 length equals 16 residues. Germline trimming cut 5 bases from V and 6 bases from J; bases unmatched to any gene: 13. Looked up from germline, CDR1 is MNHNY and CDR2 is SVGAGI (reference sequence). The CDR3 spells CASSQRGQRRLNTIYF. DNA of the CDR3: TGTGCCAGCAGTCAAAGGGGACAGCGGAGATTAAACACCATATATTTT.

This clone occurred once. The chain links TRBV2 to TRBJ2-3, with 7 bases fitting TRBD2. Looked up from germline, CDR1 is SNHLY and CDR2 is FYNNEI. This CDR3 spans 15 amino acids. J was trimmed by 5 bases and V by 4 bases; bases with no gene match: 9. CDR3 in amino acids: CASSVGGLPRDTQYF. CDR3 DNA sequence: TGTGCCAGCAGTGTCGGGGGGTTACCACGAGATACGCAGTATTTT.

J is TRBJ2-1 and V is TRBV4-3; 9 bases are shared with TRBD2. With 1 base clipped from V and 2 bases from J, the junction kept 3 bases outside the gene matches. CDR1 is LGHNA, CDR2 YSLEER, per germline. This CDR3 comprises 16 residues. CDR3 amino acids: CASSQGGGRAYNEQFF. The CDR3 DNA reads TGCGCCAGCAGCCAAGGGGGCGGGAGGGCCTACAATGAGCAGTTCTTC.

V is TRBV30 and J is TRBJ2-3; TRBD1 might be the D (5 bases). The ends were cut back, 3 bases at V and 8 bases at J, with 12 bases in the middle. The CDR3 spans 12 residues. Per the germline V gene, CDR1 is GTSNPN and CDR2 is SVGIG (reference sequence). Written as DNA, the CDR3 is TGTGCCTGGAGGGACACCTTCGGTACGCAGTATTTT. It specifies CAWRDTFGTQYF.

The chain has TRBV29-1 and TRBJ1-3; D is undetermined. CDR3 length equals 13 residues. With 7 bases removed from V and 0 bases from J, the gap between germline ends came to 10 bases. CDR1 is SQVTM and CDR2 is ANQGSEA in the germline V gene. CDR3 DNA sequence: TGCAGCGGCACTACTAACTCTGGAAACACCATATATTTT. This codes for CSGTTNSGNTIYF. The full variable domain, its missing parts supplied by reference TRBV29-1 and TRBJ1-3, is SAVISQKPSRDICQRGTSLTIQCQVDSQVTMMFWYRQQPGQSLTLIATANQGSEATYESGFVIDKFPISRPNLTFSTLTVSNMSPEDSSIYLCSGTTNSGNTIYFGEGSWLTVV.

V gene TRBV28 combines with J gene TRBJ1-1; no reliable D call. Germline V gene lookup returns CDR1 MDHEN and CDR2 SYDVKM. Trimming shortened V by 7 bases and J by 5 bases, and 8 bases separated the two germline ends. The CDR3 covers 11 residues. The CDR3 region has the DNA TGTGCCAGCACTACCCATACTGAAGCTTTCTTT. Amino acid sequence: CASTTHTEAFF.

The chain has TRBV6-2 or TRBV6-3 and TRBJ1-2, with 9 bases matching TRBD1. This CDR3 comprises 17 residues. CDR1 is MNHEY and CDR2 is SVGEGT in the germline V gene. V was pared by 6 bases and J by 4 bases, with 15 bases of the junction left unmatched. The CDR3 region has the DNA TGTGCCAGCAGCACCACGCGGGGACAGGGCGTCGTCTATGGCTACACCTTC. This encodes CASSTTRGQGVVYGYTF.

This clone was seen once. The rearrangement links TRBV15 to TRBJ1-1, with no clear D. Germline CDR1 and CDR2: LNHNV and YYDKDF (reference sequence). This CDR3 region has 13 residues. V gave up 6 bases and J gave up 1 base, with 9 bases separating them. CDR3 nucleotide sequence: TGTGCCACCAGAGATTGGAGGAACACTGAAGCTTTCTTT. Its protein product is CATRDWRNTEAFF.